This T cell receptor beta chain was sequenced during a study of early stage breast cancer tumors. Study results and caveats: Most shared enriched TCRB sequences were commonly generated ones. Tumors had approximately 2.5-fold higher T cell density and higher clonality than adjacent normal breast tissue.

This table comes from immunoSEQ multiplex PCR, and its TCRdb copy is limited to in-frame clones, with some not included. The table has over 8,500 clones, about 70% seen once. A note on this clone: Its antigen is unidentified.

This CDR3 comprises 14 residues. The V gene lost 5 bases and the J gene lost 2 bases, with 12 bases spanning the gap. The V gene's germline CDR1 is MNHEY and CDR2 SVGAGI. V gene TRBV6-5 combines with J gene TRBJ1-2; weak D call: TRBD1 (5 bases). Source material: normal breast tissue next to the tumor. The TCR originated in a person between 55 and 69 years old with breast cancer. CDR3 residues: CASSDRSRNYGYTF. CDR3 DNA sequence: TGTGCCAGCAGTGACAGATCTAGGAACTATGGCTACACCTTC.